This TCR beta chain was identified during a study of CD8 T cells in ankylosing spondylitis. Comments on this clonotype: Its target is unknown. This may arise from a read error, as a much more abundant clone is one base away.

In TCRdb, the 5' RACE reads were re-called with MiXCR into one record per CDR3 protein. The sample comprises just over 350,000 distinct CDR3 sequences, about 20% of which are singletons, and over 10% rests with the top ten. Trimming removed 5 bases at V and 6 bases at J, with 4 bases between. The CDR3 has 11 amino acids. Germline CDR1 is SGHTA and CDR2 is FQGNSA. Study-wide results and caveats: Clones linked with disease were CD8+ and fairly uncommon in the peripheral blood. Reactive arthritis synovial fluid and blood were previously reported to contain some motif variants. Among TCR beta sequences, a motif of roughly 8 highly homologous variants appeared characteristic of ankylosing spondylitis blood. Enrichment of disease-linked clones was reportedly significant in matched ankylosing spondylitis synovial fluid.

The origin of this receptor is a male donor with ankylosing spondylitis or in good health (not recorded which). The chain has TRBV7-2 and TRBJ2-2; no reliable D call. The source material was blood, either unsorted or a sorted T cell fraction (not recorded which). DNA for the CDR3: TGTGCCAGCAGCGCAGCCGGGGAGCTGTTTTTT. The encoded protein is CASSAAGELFF.